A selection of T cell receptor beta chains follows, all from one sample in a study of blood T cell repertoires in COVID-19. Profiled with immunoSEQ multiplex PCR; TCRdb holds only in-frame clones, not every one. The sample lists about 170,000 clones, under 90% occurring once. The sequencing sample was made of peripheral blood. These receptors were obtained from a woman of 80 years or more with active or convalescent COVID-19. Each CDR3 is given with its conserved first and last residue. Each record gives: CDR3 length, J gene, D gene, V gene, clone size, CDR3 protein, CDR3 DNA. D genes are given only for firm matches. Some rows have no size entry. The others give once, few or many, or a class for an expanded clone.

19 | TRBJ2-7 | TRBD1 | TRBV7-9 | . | CASSFPSSTGGTVSYEQYF | TGTGCCAGCAGCTTCCCCAGTTCGACAGGGGGAACCGTATCCTACGAGCAGTACTTC
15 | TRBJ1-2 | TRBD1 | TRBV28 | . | CASSLPRGRVYGYTF | TGTGCCAGCAGTTTACCCAGGGGGCGCGTCTATGGCTACACCTTC
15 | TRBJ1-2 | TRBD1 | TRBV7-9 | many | CASSPTTGGAYGYTF | TGTGCCAGCAGCCCGACGACAGGGGGGGCCTATGGCTACACCTTC
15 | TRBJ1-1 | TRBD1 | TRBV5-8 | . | CASSSGQVMNTEAFF | TGTGCCAGCAGCTCGGGACAGGTTATGAACACTGAAGCTTTCTTT
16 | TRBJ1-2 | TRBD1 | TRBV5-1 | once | CASSLMGTGRDYGYTF | TGCGCCAGCAGCTTGATGGGGACAGGGAGAGACTATGGCTACACCTTC
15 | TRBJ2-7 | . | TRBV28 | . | CASRNSGTLPPEQYF | TGTGCCAGCAGGAACTCCGGGACTCTCCCCCCCGAGCAGTACTTC
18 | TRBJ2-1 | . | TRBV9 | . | CASSPPPQGMVTYNEQFF | TGTGCCAGCAGCCCACCCCCACAGGGAATGGTGACCTACAATGAGCAGTTCTTC
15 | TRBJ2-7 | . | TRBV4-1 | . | CASSLAMSAFDEQYF | TGCGCCAGCAGCCTGGCCATGAGCGCATTCGACGAGCAGTACTTC
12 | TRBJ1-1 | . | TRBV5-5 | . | CASSSLPGGAFF | TGTGCCAGCAGCTCACTTCCGGGGGGAGCTTTCTTT
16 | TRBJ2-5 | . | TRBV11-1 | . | CASSPVVAAAQETQYF | TGTGCCAGCAGCCCGGTTGTGGCAGCGGCCCAAGAGACCCAGTACTTC
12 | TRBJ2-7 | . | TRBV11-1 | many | CASSLNSYEQYF | TGTGCCAGCAGCCTTAACTCCTACGAGCAGTACTTC
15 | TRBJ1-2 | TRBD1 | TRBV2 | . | CASTLPGQGAGGYTF | TGTGCCAGCACTCTACCGGGACAGGGGGCGGGTGGCTACACCTTC
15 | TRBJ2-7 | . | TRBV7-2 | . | CASRHRPPTGNEQYF | TGTGCCAGCAGACATAGGCCCCCCACGGGGAACGAGCAGTACTTC
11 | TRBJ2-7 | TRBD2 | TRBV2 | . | CARGLAGEQYF | TGTGCCAGGGGACTAGCGGGGGAGCAGTACTTC
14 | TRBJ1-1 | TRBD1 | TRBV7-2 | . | CASSSRQGWTEAFF | TGTGCCAGCAGCTCCCGACAGGGATGGACTGAAGCTTTCTTT
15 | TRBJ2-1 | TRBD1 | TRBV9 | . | CASSIFGTGYNEQFF | TGTGCCAGCAGCATCTTCGGGACAGGCTACAATGAGCAGTTCTTC
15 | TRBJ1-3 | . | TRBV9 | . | CASSVTGLAGNTIYF | TGTGCCAGCAGCGTCACAGGGCTCGCTGGAAACACCATATATTTT
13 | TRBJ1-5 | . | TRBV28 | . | CASSLPPLQPQHF | TGTGCCAGCAGTTTACCCCCTCTTCAGCCCCAGCATTTT
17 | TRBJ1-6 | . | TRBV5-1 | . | CASSLQGPNAYNSPLHF | TGCGCCAGCAGCTTGCAGGGTCCTAACGCCTATAATTCACCCCTCCACTTT
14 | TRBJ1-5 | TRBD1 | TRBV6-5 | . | CASRGDRVGQPQHF | TGTGCCAGCAGGGGAGACAGGGTTGGACAGCCCCAGCATTTT
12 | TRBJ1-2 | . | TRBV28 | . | CASTDSVGGYTF | TGTGCCAGCACAGACAGTGTAGGTGGCTACACCTTC
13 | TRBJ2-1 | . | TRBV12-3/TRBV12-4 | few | CASSSEVYNEQFF | TGTGCCAGCAGTTCCGAGGTCTACAATGAGCAGTTCTTC
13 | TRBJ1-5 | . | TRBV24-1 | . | CATSDYGGQPQHF | TGTGCCACCAGTGATTACGGGGGACAGCCCCAGCATTTT
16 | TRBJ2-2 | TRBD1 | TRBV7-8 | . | CASSLETGRNTGELFF | TGTGCCAGCAGCTTAGAGACAGGGAGGAACACCGGGGAGCTGTTTTTT
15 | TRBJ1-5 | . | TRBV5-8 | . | CASILRGGGNQPQHF | TGTGCCAGCATCCTTAGGGGGGGAGGCAATCAGCCCCAGCATTTT
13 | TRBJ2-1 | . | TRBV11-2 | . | CASSLTTRGEQFF | TGTGCCAGCAGCTTAACGACTAGAGGTGAGCAGTTCTTC
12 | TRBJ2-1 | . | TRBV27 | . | CASSLRGYEQFF | TGTGCCAGCAGTTTAAGGGGGTATGAGCAGTTCTTC
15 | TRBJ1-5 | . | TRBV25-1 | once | CASSETTARGGPQHF | TGTGCCAGCAGTGAAACGACAGCGAGGGGGGGGCCCCAGCATTTT
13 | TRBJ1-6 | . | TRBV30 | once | CAWSVHGNSPLHF | TGTGCCTGGAGTGTACACGGGAACTCACCCCTCCACTTT
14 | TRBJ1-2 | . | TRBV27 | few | CASSPGVRNYGYTF | TGTGCCAGCAGTCCAGGGGTTCGCAACTATGGCTACACCTTC
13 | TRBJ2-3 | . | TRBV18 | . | CASSPSSVDTQYF | TGTGCCAGCTCACCATCTTCGGTAGATACGCAGTATTTT
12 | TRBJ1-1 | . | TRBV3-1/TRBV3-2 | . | CASSHGRTEAFF | TGTGCCAGCAGCCACGGTCGGACTGAAGCTTTCTTT
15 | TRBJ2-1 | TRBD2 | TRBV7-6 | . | CASSLLAGPYNEQFF | TGTGCCAGCAGCTTGCTAGCGGGCCCCTACAATGAGCAGTTCTTC